This T cell receptor beta chain was captured by sequencing in a study of OX40 agonist ivuxolimab in advanced cancers. Findings and limits, study-wide: Clonal expansion in partial responders at 0.1-3.0 mg/kg ranked among the lowest. CD4+ and CD8+ T cells in blood underwent clonal expansion by week 6 at 0.1 to 3.0 mg/kg.

V was pared by 2 bases and J by 6 bases, with 10 bases between. Germline V gene lookup returns CDR1 LNHDA and CDR2 SQIVND (reference sequence). The CDR3 runs to 13 residues. Measured with immunoSEQ multiplex PCR; TCRdb has only the in-frame clones, and not every one. The top ten hold 15% to 17% of the sample, which has approximately 71,000 clones, around 94% seen once. A remark on this clone: The antigen remains undetermined.

Sequencing used CD4+ or CD8+ T cells sorted from blood, obtained in a trial of the OX40 agonist ivuxolimab. This TCR derives from an adult with an advanced solid tumor such as melanoma, head and neck, liver or kidney cancer. The V and J genes are TRBV19 and TRBJ1-1; D may be TRBD1 (5 bases). This chain's CDR3 is CASSIPWTSEAFF. Written as DNA, the CDR3 is TGTGCCAGTAGTATACCATGGACATCTGAAGCTTTCTTT.